This entry lists 22 T cell receptor beta chains sequenced from one sample in a study of T cells in Graves' hyperthyroidism and ophthalmopathy. The source material, RNA transcripts, was used to amplify TCR beta CDR3 regions. A set of HTBI primers served as the primers for a first-round RT-PCR of the TCR CDR3. Via MiXCR, TCRdb re-called the multiplex PCR reads, giving one row per CDR3 protein. The sample records under 250,000 distinct CDR3 sequences, more than 20% being singletons. The sample comprised blood. These receptors came from a woman in her thirties or forties with Graves' ophthalmopathy.

Ten or more counts support this clonotype. The chain is built from TRBV28 and TRBJ2-7; 8 bases line up with TRBD1. Germline-derived CDR1 and CDR2 are MDHEN and SYDVKM. The CDR3 runs to 15 residues. V dropped 1 base and J dropped 2; count of bases not matched to a gene: 4. Written as DNA, the CDR3 is TGTGCCAGCAGTTTATTAGGGACAGGCGCCTACGAGCAGTACTTC. Residues: CASSLLGTGAYEQYF.

This clonotype was detected many times. The rearrangement uses TRBV12-3 or TRBV12-4 and TRBJ1-2, with TRBD1 matching 9 bases. The CDR3 spans 15 residues. The trim removed 0 bases at V and 7 bases at J, leaving 6 bases unmatched. For the CDR3, the DNA is TGTGCCAGCAGTTTAGCCCGGGACAGGGTTACTGGCTACACCTTC. Translating gives CASSLARDRVTGYTF.

This clonotype was seen ten or more times. The chain employs TRBV18 and TRBJ1-6; maybe TRBD1 (6 bases). Per germline, CDR1 KGHSH and CDR2 LQKENI. This CDR3 has 15 residues. V was clipped by 2 bases and J by 5 bases, with 10 bases between them. CDR3 loop: CASSPGDTNNSPLHF. The CDR3 nucleotides read TGTGCCAGCTCACCAGGGGACACTAATAATTCACCCCTCCACTTT.

This clonotype was seen ten or more times. The chain links TRBV6-1 to TRBJ1-5; D ambiguous. Germline V gene sequence: CDR1 MNHNS, CDR2 SASEGT. Trimming took off 3 bases at V and 3 bases at J, with 9 bases between the two ends. The CDR3 covers 14 residues. The CDR3 loop reads CASSDERFNQPQHF. The DNA for the CDR3 is TGTGCCAGCAGTGATGAACGATTCAATCAGCCCCAGCATTTT.

This clonotype was detected ten times or more. The chain combines TRBV28 with TRBJ2-6; 8 bases agree with TRBD1. The CDR3 has 20 residues. With V trimmed by 0 bases and J by 3 bases, 13 bases remained unmatched. Germline V gene sequence: CDR1 MDHEN, CDR2 SYDVKM. For the CDR3, the DNA is TGTGCCAGCAGTTTATGGGGGTTAGACAGGGGAGGCTTTGGGGCCAACGTCCTGACTTTC. Its protein product is CASSLWGLDRGGFGANVLTF.

Notes on this clonotype: A much larger clone lies a single base off, so this may be a read error. The rearrangement uses TRBV5-1 and TRBJ2-5; 7 bases map to TRBD2. Germline-derived CDR1 and CDR2 are SGHRS and YFSETQ. The CDR3 contains 16 residues. V lost 4 bases, J lost 6 bases, and 15 bases stayed unmatched. CDR3 DNA sequence: TGCGCCAGCAGCGGAGGGACTATCGGGAGTTTGAAGACCCAGTACTTC. Its protein product is CASSGGTIGSLKTQYF.

The chain joins TRBV20-1 to TRBJ1-2; D may be TRBD1 (5 bases). The germline V and J ends were trimmed by 5 bases and 6 bases, with 16 bases remaining between them. CDR3 length equals 13 residues. Per the germline V gene, CDR1 is DFQATT and CDR2 is SNEGSKA (reference sequence). CDR3 region: CSAVVEGLNGYTF. The CDR3 bases are TGCAGTGCTGTTGTGGAGGGACTTAATGGCTACACCTTC.

This clonotype was found many times. As DNA, the CDR3 is TGTGCCAGTTGGGACAGGGTAGGAATCCTTCAAGAGACCCAGTACTTC. This gives the protein CASWDRVGILQETQYF. The chain employs TRBV19 and TRBJ2-5; 9 nucleotides match TRBD1. CDR3 length: 16 amino acids. Trimming took 8 bases from V and 2 from J; bases not matched to a gene: 12. Germline V gene lookup returns CDR1 LNHDA and CDR2 SQIVND (reference sequence).

The sample holds many counts of this clonotype. The chain uses TRBV11-1 and TRBJ2-7; possibly TRBD1 or TRBD2 for D (5 bases each). The germline V and J ends were trimmed by 5 bases and 0 bases, with 14 bases remaining between them. The CDR3 consists of 15 residues. Germline CDR1 reads SGHAT; CDR2 reads FQDESV (reference sequence). For the CDR3, the DNA is TGTGCCAGCAGCAACGGCCGGGGCTACTCCTACGAGCAGTACTTC. It yields the protein CASSNGRGYSYEQYF.

V usage is TRBV6-1 and J usage is TRBJ1-5; D unclear. V was shortened by 8 bases and J by 0 bases, with 11 bases between the two germline ends. The germline gives CDR1 MNHNS, CDR2 SASEGT. This CDR3 comprises 14 residues. The CDR3 region has the DNA TGTGCCAGCGATAGAATGTTTAGCAATCAGCCCCAGCATTTT. The encoded protein is CASDRMFSNQPQHF.

V gene TRBV29-1 combines with J gene TRBJ2-2; no clear D gene. The ends were cut back, 7 bases at V and 8 bases at J, with 11 bases in the middle. The CDR3 sequence is 11 residues long. Germline V gene data show CDR1 as SQVTM and CDR2 as ANQGSEA. CDR3: CSAAAEGELFF. The DNA for the CDR3 is TGCAGCGCTGCCGCGGAGGGGGAGCTGTTTTTT.

The CDR3 loop reads CASGSSRIGEQYF. The CDR3 bases are TGTGCCAGCGGCTCCTCGAGGATCGGCGAGCAGTACTTC. The chain combines TRBV6-2 or TRBV6-3 with TRBJ2-7; D is uncertain. The CDR3 sequence is 13 residues long. V lost 8 bases and J 6 bases, leaving 17 bases between the germline ends. Germline V gives CDR1 MNHEY, CDR2 SVGEGT.

The V call is TRBV12-5, the J call TRBJ1-2; D gene uncertain. The CDR3 loop spans 13 amino acids. CDR1 and CDR2 (germline): LGHNT, FRNRAP. V lost 5 bases to trimming and J lost 0 bases, with 7 bases between them. The CDR3 is CASGAAANYGYTF. CDR3 coding DNA: TGTGCTAGTGGTGCCGCAGCTAACTATGGCTACACCTTC.

There are many counts of this clonotype. CDR3 in amino acids: CASSLVETYEQYF. The CDR3 DNA is TGTGCCAGCAGTTTAGTAGAGACCTACGAGCAGTACTTC. The chain is built from TRBV28 and TRBJ2-7; no reliable D call. Germline V lookup: CDR1 MDHEN, CDR2 SYDVKM. The CDR3 extends over 13 amino acids. Trimming stripped 2 bases from V and 2 bases from J, with 7 bases between.

The sample holds many counts of this clonotype. The chain uses TRBV28 and TRBJ2-7; tentatively, D is TRBD1 (6 bases). CDR1 is MDHEN and CDR2 is SYDVKM in the germline V gene. Trimming left V 5 bases short and J 3 bases short, with 14 bases between. The CDR3 runs to 14 residues. The CDR3 region is CASSTPGHYYEQYF. As DNA, the CDR3 is TGTGCCAGCAGTACGCCGGGACACTACTACGAGCAGTACTTC.

This clonotype was detected once. This chain connects TRBV15 to TRBJ2-5, with D tentatively TRBD2 (7 bases). CDR3 length: 14 amino acids. Trimming left V 4 bases short and J 2 bases short, with 11 bases between. Germline CDR1 reads LNHNV; CDR2 reads YYDKDF (reference sequence). DNA for the CDR3: TGTGCCACCAGCACAAGGGGGGGACAAGAGACCCAGTACTTC. As protein: CATSTRGGQETQYF.

This clonotype came up a few times. This rearrangement joins TRBV2 to TRBJ1-2; TRBD1 matches 9 bases. The germline V gene has CDR1 SNHLY and CDR2 FYNNEI. The CDR3 has 14 residues. J gave up 6 bases and V 11 bases, and 13 bases lay outside the gene matches. CDR3: CAGSQTGGRDGYTF. DNA for the CDR3: TGTGCCGGGAGCCAGACAGGGGGTCGAGATGGCTACACCTTC.

This clonotype was seen at least ten times. The V and J genes are TRBV6-1 and TRBJ2-5, with TRBD1 matching over 8 bases. Germline V lookup: CDR1 MNHNS, CDR2 SASEGT. This CDR3 spans 15 amino acids. The V segment lost 4 bases and the J segment 5 bases; nucleotides outside the gene matches: 9. The CDR3 here is CASSADRGDLETQYF. The CDR3 DNA is TGTGCCAGCAGTGCTGACAGGGGCGATTTGGAGACCCAGTACTTC.

This clonotype has at least ten counts. This sequence joins TRBV29-1 and TRBJ1-2; D not resolved. Trimming took off 1 base at V and 4 bases at J, with 7 bases between the two ends. The CDR3 is 12 residues long. Per the germline V gene, CDR1 is SQVTM and CDR2 is ANQGSEA. This chain's CDR3 is CSVEVSIYGYTF. The CDR3 DNA follows: TGCAGCGTTGAAGTCAGTATCTATGGCTACACCTTC.

This clonotype occurred many times. V usage is TRBV20-1 and J usage is TRBJ2-7; D is perhaps TRBD1 or TRBD2 (6 bases each). The ends were cut back, 6 bases at V and 2 bases at J, with 17 bases in the middle. CDR1 and CDR2 from the germline V gene are DFQATT and SNEGSKA (reference sequence). The CDR3 spans 14 residues. CDR3 amino acids: CSAPGAGNTYEQYF. Written as DNA, the CDR3 is TGCAGTGCCCCGGGGGCGGGGAACACCTACGAGCAGTACTTC.

This clonotype was seen repeatedly, ten times or more. The chain is built from TRBV7-8 and TRBJ1-5; 12 bases are a match to TRBD1. The V gene end was trimmed by 1 base and the J gene end by 5 bases; junction bases not matched to a gene: 6. Germline-derived CDR1 and CDR2 are SGHVS and FQNEAQ. The length of the CDR3 is 17 residues. The CDR3 DNA reads as TGTGCCAGCAGCTTAGTGGGACAGGGGGCGCGAGATCAGCCCCAGCATTTT. It translates to CASSLVGQGARDQPQHF.

The sample holds many counts of this clonotype. The V call is TRBV7-8, the J call TRBJ2-5; no firm D call. The germline CDR1 and CDR2 sequences are SGHVS and FQNEAQ. This CDR3 spans 15 amino acids. V lost 2 bases and J 3 bases, leaving 13 bases between the germline ends. The CDR3 DNA sequence: TGTGCCAGCAGCTTAACTGGAGTCGCGAAAGAGACCCAGTACTTC. This sequence encodes CASSLTGVAKETQYF.